Listed below are T cell receptor beta chains from one sample, sequenced in a study of blood T cell repertoires in COVID-19. The table came from immunoSEQ multiplex PCR; TCRdb's copy has only in-frame clones and leaves some out. Of approximately 500,000 clones listed, roughly 89% are singletons. The sample taken for sequencing was peripheral blood. Receptors originate from a woman aged 45-59 years with COVID-19, enrolled during active disease. Both conserved end residues are part of each CDR3. D genes are given only for firm matches. Rows may omit the clone size; those that give it use once, few, many or a size class.

v_gene: TRBV6-5; d_gene: .; len: 13; j_gene: TRBJ1-2; abundance: .; CDR3aa: CASSLGQLYGYTF; CDR3nt: TGTGCCAGCAGTCTAGGACAGCTCTATGGCTACACCTTC
v_gene: TRBV12-3/TRBV12-4; d_gene: .; len: 13; j_gene: TRBJ1-2; abundance: .; CDR3aa: CASSLNSFDGYTF; CDR3nt: TGTGCCAGCAGTTTAAACAGCTTTGATGGCTACACCTTC
v_gene: TRBV29-1; d_gene: TRBD1; len: 15; j_gene: TRBJ2-3; abundance: few; CDR3aa: CSLQRQGARTDTQYF; CDR3nt: TGCAGCCTCCAGCGACAGGGGGCGCGAACAGATACGCAGTATTTT
v_gene: TRBV3-1/TRBV3-2; d_gene: .; len: 13; j_gene: TRBJ1-2; abundance: .; CDR3aa: CASSHGQTDGYTF; CDR3nt: TGTGCCAGCAGCCATGGCCAAACAGACGGCTACACCTTC
v_gene: TRBV10-1; d_gene: .; len: 13; j_gene: TRBJ1-1; abundance: once; CDR3aa: CASSEQVNTEAFF; CDR3nt: TGCGCCAGCAGTGAACAGGTGAACACTGAAGCTTTCTTT
v_gene: TRBV4-1; d_gene: .; len: 13; j_gene: TRBJ2-5; abundance: .; CDR3aa: CASSRTRGETQYF; CDR3nt: TGCGCCAGCAGCCGGACTCGGGGAGAGACCCAGTACTTC
v_gene: TRBV2; d_gene: .; len: 13; j_gene: TRBJ1-6; abundance: .; CDR3aa: CASRDTRNSPLHF; CDR3nt: TGTGCCAGCAGGGACACAAGGAACTCACCCCTCCACTTT
v_gene: TRBV6-5; d_gene: TRBD1; len: 13; j_gene: TRBJ1-1; abundance: once; CDR3aa: CATGTGPNTEAFF; CDR3nt: TGTGCCACAGGGACAGGACCGAACACTGAAGCTTTCTTT
v_gene: TRBV5-1; d_gene: .; len: 15; j_gene: TRBJ2-3; abundance: .; CDR3aa: CASSLEFSITDTQYF; CDR3nt: TGCGCCAGCAGCTTGGAATTTAGTATCACAGATACGCAGTATTTT
v_gene: TRBV6-1; d_gene: .; len: 12; j_gene: TRBJ1-2; abundance: .; CDR3aa: CASSEGEPGYTF; CDR3nt: TGTGCCAGCAGTGAAGGAGAACCTGGCTACACCTTC
v_gene: TRBV4-1; d_gene: .; len: 15; j_gene: TRBJ1-1; abundance: .; CDR3aa: CASAGEGGEGTEAFF; CDR3nt: TGCGCCAGCGCCGGGGAGGGAGGAGAAGGCACTGAAGCTTTCTTT
v_gene: TRBV19; d_gene: TRBD1; len: 14; j_gene: TRBJ2-3; abundance: .; CDR3aa: CASSRQGTTDTQYF; CDR3nt: TGTGCCAGTAGCAGACAGGGAACCACAGATACGCAGTATTTT
v_gene: TRBV10-3; d_gene: .; len: 15; j_gene: TRBJ2-5; abundance: .; CDR3aa: CAISESFALQETQYF; CDR3nt: TGTGCCATCAGTGAGTCCTTCGCGCTACAAGAGACCCAGTACTTC
v_gene: TRBV20-1; d_gene: TRBD1; len: 11; j_gene: TRBJ2-7; abundance: few; CDR3aa: CSARDSYEQYF; CDR3nt: TGCAGTGCTCGGGACAGCTACGAGCAGTACTTC
v_gene: TRBV27; d_gene: TRBD2; len: 15; j_gene: TRBJ2-5; abundance: .; CDR3aa: CASSGRTSGQETQYF; CDR3nt: TGTGCCAGCAGCGGGAGGACTAGCGGGCAAGAGACCCAGTACTTC
v_gene: TRBV6-5; d_gene: .; len: 15; j_gene: TRBJ2-4; abundance: .; CDR3aa: CASSYSIQGRNIQYF; CDR3nt: TGTGCCAGCAGTTACTCGATCCAGGGGAGAAACATTCAGTACTTC
v_gene: TRBV6-5; d_gene: .; len: 14; j_gene: TRBJ1-5; abundance: .; CDR3aa: CASSREGGNQPQHF; CDR3nt: TGTGCCAGCAGCCGTGAGGGGGGCAATCAGCCCCAGCATTTT
v_gene: TRBV2; d_gene: TRBD2; len: 14; j_gene: TRBJ2-7; abundance: .; CDR3aa: CASILASGRNEQYF; CDR3nt: TGTGCCAGCATTCTGGCTAGCGGTAGGAACGAGCAGTACTTC
v_gene: TRBV6-5; d_gene: .; len: 16; j_gene: TRBJ2-7; abundance: .; CDR3aa: CASSYGAPLGGYEQYF; CDR3nt: TGTGCCAGCAGTTACGGGGCCCCGTTGGGAGGCTACGAGCAGTACTTC
v_gene: TRBV11-1; d_gene: .; len: 11; j_gene: TRBJ2-1; abundance: .; CDR3aa: CASSWGDEQFF; CDR3nt: TGTGCCAGCAGTTGGGGGGATGAGCAGTTCTTC
v_gene: TRBV14; d_gene: .; len: 15; j_gene: TRBJ1-1; abundance: .; CDR3aa: CASSQEAGFNTEAFF; CDR3nt: TGTGCCAGCAGCCAAGAAGCAGGTTTTAACACTGAAGCTTTCTTT
v_gene: TRBV27; d_gene: .; len: 13; j_gene: TRBJ1-1; abundance: .; CDR3aa: CATLAGGRAEAFF; CDR3nt: TGTGCCACCCTGGCCGGGGGACGGGCTGAAGCTTTCTTT
v_gene: TRBV5-1; d_gene: TRBD1; len: 16; j_gene: TRBJ1-2; abundance: .; CDR3aa: CASSLVRQGGNYGYTF; CDR3nt: TGCGCCAGCAGCTTGGTGAGACAGGGGGGAAACTATGGCTACACCTTC
v_gene: TRBV5-1; d_gene: .; len: 13; j_gene: TRBJ2-5; abundance: .; CDR3aa: CASTPPETETQYF; CDR3nt: TGCGCCAGCACCCCCCCGGAGACGGAGACCCAGTACTTC
v_gene: TRBV6-6; d_gene: .; len: 15; j_gene: TRBJ1-6; abundance: once; CDR3aa: CASKGQQLNNSPLHF; CDR3nt: TGTGCCAGCAAAGGACAGCAGCTAAACAATTCACCCCTCCACTTT
v_gene: TRBV19; d_gene: TRBD1; len: 17; j_gene: TRBJ1-5; abundance: once; CDR3aa: CATARDRGLGSNQPQHF; CDR3nt: TGTGCCACCGCCCGGGACAGGGGGTTAGGGAGCAATCAGCCCCAGCATTTT
v_gene: TRBV19; d_gene: .; len: 13; j_gene: TRBJ1-3; abundance: .; CDR3aa: CASSGVSGNTIYF; CDR3nt: TGTGCCAGTTCGGGGGTATCAGGAAACACCATATATTTT
v_gene: TRBV19; d_gene: TRBD1; len: 18; j_gene: TRBJ2-7; abundance: .; CDR3aa: CASSMVTPGQGIAYEQYF; CDR3nt: TGTGCCAGTAGTATGGTCACACCGGGACAGGGGATCGCCTACGAGCAGTACTTC
v_gene: TRBV3-1/TRBV3-2; d_gene: .; len: 15; j_gene: TRBJ1-6; abundance: .; CDR3aa: CASSQGGQLRSPLHF; CDR3nt: TGTGCCAGCAGCCAAGGCGGACAGCTTCGTTCACCCCTCCACTTT
v_gene: TRBV30; d_gene: TRBD2; len: 14; j_gene: TRBJ2-3; abundance: .; CDR3aa: CATLAGASTDTQYF; CDR3nt: TGTGCCACCCTAGCGGGGGCTAGCACAGATACGCAGTATTTT
v_gene: TRBV6-1; d_gene: .; len: 12; j_gene: TRBJ1-2; abundance: .; CDR3aa: CASSEQDYGYTF; CDR3nt: TGTGCCAGCAGTGAACAGGATTATGGCTACACCTTC
v_gene: TRBV2; d_gene: .; len: 14; j_gene: TRBJ2-7; abundance: .; CDR3aa: CASSEARSGTEQYF; CDR3nt: TGTGCCAGCAGTGAAGCGCGGAGCGGTACGGAGCAGTACTTC
v_gene: TRBV5-5; d_gene: .; len: 15; j_gene: TRBJ1-1; abundance: .; CDR3aa: CASSLIPGESTEAFF; CDR3nt: TGTGCCAGCAGCTTGATCCCGGGGGAGAGCACTGAAGCTTTCTTT
v_gene: TRBV6-5; d_gene: .; len: 13; j_gene: TRBJ2-7; abundance: .; CDR3aa: CASSRRNADEQYF; CDR3nt: TGTGCCAGCAGTAGGAGAAACGCTGACGAGCAGTACTTC
v_gene: TRBV4-1; d_gene: TRBD1; len: 15; j_gene: TRBJ1-2; abundance: .; CDR3aa: CASSQLRTGVYGYTF; CDR3nt: TGCGCCAGCAGCCAGTTACGGACAGGGGTCTATGGCTACACCTTC
v_gene: TRBV6-4; d_gene: TRBD2; len: 16; j_gene: TRBJ2-3; abundance: once; CDR3aa: CASSASQRGGVDTQYF; CDR3nt: TGTGCCAGCAGTGCCTCGCAGCGGGGGGGCGTAGATACGCAGTATTTT
v_gene: TRBV19; d_gene: .; len: 12; j_gene: TRBJ1-6; abundance: .; CDR3aa: CASRFGNSPLHF; CDR3nt: TGTGCCAGTAGATTCGGGAATTCACCCCTCCACTTT
v_gene: TRBV9; d_gene: .; len: 15; j_gene: TRBJ1-1; abundance: .; CDR3aa: CASSVGAGAATEAFF; CDR3nt: TGTGCCAGCAGCGTAGGGGCGGGGGCGGCCACTGAAGCTTTCTTT
v_gene: TRBV9; d_gene: TRBD2; len: 15; j_gene: TRBJ2-3; abundance: .; CDR3aa: CASSGNSGSTDTQYF; CDR3nt: TGTGCCAGCAGCGGAAATAGCGGGTCCACAGATACGCAGTATTTT
v_gene: TRBV3-1/TRBV3-2; d_gene: .; len: 15; j_gene: TRBJ2-5; abundance: .; CDR3aa: CASSQVLAFQETQYF; CDR3nt: TGTGCCAGCAGCCAAGTGCTAGCGTTCCAAGAGACCCAGTACTTC
v_gene: TRBV15; d_gene: .; len: 16; j_gene: TRBJ1-2; abundance: once; CDR3aa: CATSRGPRGSPMGYTF; CDR3nt: TGTGCCACCAGCAGAGGACCCCGCGGCAGTCCGATGGGCTACACCTTC
v_gene: TRBV2; d_gene: TRBD1; len: 15; j_gene: TRBJ2-7; abundance: .; CDR3aa: CASSELDRAAYEQYF; CDR3nt: TGTGCCAGCAGTGAATTGGACAGGGCGGCCTACGAGCAGTACTTC
v_gene: TRBV6-1; d_gene: TRBD2; len: 16; j_gene: TRBJ2-2; abundance: .; CDR3aa: CASSVTSGGIAGELFF; CDR3nt: TGTGCCAGCAGTGTAACTAGCGGGGGGATCGCCGGGGAGCTGTTTTTT